This T cell receptor (beta chain) emerged from a study of shared clonotypes between healthy human individuals. Study-level background: CD4 naive cells filled three plates per donor, CD4 memory three, CD8 naive two and CD8 memory one.

Concerning this clone: What it binds is not known.

Profiling relied on immunoSEQ multiplex PCR, and the TCRdb table lists in-frame clones only, not all of them. This repertoire shows over a million clones, more than 95% found once; its top ten account for 0.95% to 1.5%. General study points: Among donors, sharing of clonotypes was expected to be affected by sequencing depth.

Sequenced input: naive CD4+ T cells sorted from blood. This sample's subset: CD45RA+ positively selected. The origin of this receptor is a young man in good health.

CDR3 sequence (DNA): TGTGCCAGCAGCCGTGGTGGATCCAGGATCCACGAGCAGTACTTC. It encodes CASSRGGSRIHEQYF. The V and J genes are TRBV9 and TRBJ2-7, with no clear D. This CDR3 contains 15 residues. Germline values: CDR1 SGDLS, CDR2 YYNGEE. V lost 4 bases and J 5 bases, leaving 19 bases between the germline ends.